The T cell receptor beta chain under discussion was sequenced for a study of blood T cells in healthy people across ages. Primers used in a second PCR of about 6 to 11 cycles were a sample-barcoded 5' primer and a J-beta primer mix. TCRdb analysed the 5' RACE reads with MiXCR anew, one entry per CDR3 protein. The sample consists of 1.5 million to 2 million distinct CDR3 sequences, about 50% of them appearing once. The CDR3 spans 15 residues. The V gene's germline CDR1 is MNHNY and CDR2 SVGAGI (reference sequence). Trimming at V came to 10 bases and at J to 8 bases, leaving 16 bases not matched to a gene.

Specimen: blood. The V gene is TRBV6-6, the J gene TRBJ1-4; 7 positions agree with TRBD1. The TCR was taken from a woman aged 40 to 50 in good health. This CDR3 is CATYQGGRVGEKLFF. The DNA for the CDR3 is TGTGCCACCTACCAGGGGGGCAGGGTTGGGGAAAAACTGTTTTTT.